These T cell receptor beta chains were read from a single sample in a study of cytomegalovirus exposure and HLA in healthy donors. Measured with immunoSEQ multiplex PCR; TCRdb has only the in-frame clones, and not every one. The profile shows some 100,000 clones, 65% to 75% of them singletons. The source material was PBMCs. The receptors were gathered from a young woman in good health and CMV-seropositive. Both conserved end residues are part of each CDR3. The order of the fields is J gene, D gene, clone size, V gene, CDR3 protein, CDR3 DNA. A D gene is named only where the DNA matches it firmly. The size field is filled for only some rows; it gives once, few, many or a size class.

j_gene: TRBJ2-7
d_gene: .
abundance: .
v_gene: TRBV9
CDR3aa: CASSVVRNNAPSEQYF
CDR3nt: TGTGCCAGCAGCGTAGTCAGGAACAACGCTCCCTCCGAGCAGTACTTC

j_gene: TRBJ2-1
d_gene: TRBD2
abundance: .
v_gene: TRBV9
CDR3aa: CASSVALAGGSNEQFF
CDR3nt: TGTGCCAGCAGCGTAGCCTTAGCGGGAGGTAGCAATGAGCAGTTCTTC

j_gene: TRBJ2-2
d_gene: .
abundance: .
v_gene: TRBV6-5
CDR3aa: CASSYGAGNTGELFF
CDR3nt: TGTGCCAGCAGTTACGGGGCAGGGAACACCGGGGAGCTGTTTTTT

j_gene: TRBJ2-5
d_gene: TRBD2
abundance: .
v_gene: TRBV7-3
CDR3aa: CASSRGDQETQYF
CDR3nt: TGTGCCAGCAGCCGGGGGGACCAAGAGACCCAGTACTTC

j_gene: TRBJ2-3
d_gene: .
abundance: once
v_gene: TRBV5-1
CDR3aa: CASSLQGLTGTDTQYF
CDR3nt: TGCGCCAGCAGCTTGCAGGGTCTCACAGGCACAGATACGCAGTATTTT

j_gene: TRBJ2-7
d_gene: TRBD1
abundance: .
v_gene: TRBV30
CDR3aa: CAWSVGTGFEQYF
CDR3nt: TGTGCCTGGAGTGTAGGGACAGGGTTCGAGCAGTACTTC

j_gene: TRBJ2-5
d_gene: .
abundance: .
v_gene: TRBV5-6
CDR3aa: CASSSLGGAGETQYF
CDR3nt: TGTGCCAGCAGCTCCCTTGGGGGGGCGGGGGAGACCCAGTACTTC

j_gene: TRBJ2-7
d_gene: .
abundance: .
v_gene: TRBV7-6
CDR3aa: CASSLRSGTYEQYF
CDR3nt: TGTGCCAGCAGCTTACGCTCAGGCACCTACGAGCAGTACTTC

j_gene: TRBJ2-3
d_gene: .
abundance: .
v_gene: TRBV4-1
CDR3aa: CASLVVDTQYF
CDR3nt: TGCGCCAGCCTCGTTGTCGATACGCAGTATTTT

j_gene: TRBJ2-7
d_gene: TRBD2
abundance: .
v_gene: TRBV19
CDR3aa: CASSLQPGLVSEQYF
CDR3nt: TGTGCCAGTAGCCTCCAGCCGGGACTAGTATCCGAGCAGTACTTC

j_gene: TRBJ1-5
d_gene: .
abundance: .
v_gene: TRBV7-9
CDR3aa: CASSSDSLGNQPQHF
CDR3nt: TGTGCCAGCAGCTCGGACTCTCTGGGCAATCAGCCCCAGCATTTT

j_gene: TRBJ1-1
d_gene: .
abundance: .
v_gene: TRBV7-8
CDR3aa: CASSLEQGNTEAFF
CDR3nt: TGTGCCAGCAGCTTAGAACAGGGGAACACTGAAGCTTTCTTT

j_gene: TRBJ2-7
d_gene: TRBD2
abundance: few
v_gene: TRBV29-1
CDR3aa: CSVGSGSGYEQYF
CDR3nt: TGCAGCGTTGGTAGCGGGAGCGGTTACGAGCAGTACTTC

j_gene: TRBJ1-5
d_gene: .
abundance: once
v_gene: TRBV28
CDR3aa: CASRTPGLGGNQPQHF
CDR3nt: TGTGCCAGCAGGACCCCGGGACTAGGGGGCAATCAGCCCCAGCATTTT

j_gene: TRBJ1-4
d_gene: .
abundance: .
v_gene: TRBV27
CDR3aa: CASSSRSATNEKLFF
CDR3nt: TGTGCCAGCAGCTCTCGGTCCGCAACTAATGAAAAACTGTTTTTT

j_gene: TRBJ2-7
d_gene: .
abundance: .
v_gene: TRBV29-1
CDR3aa: CSVTALTYEQYF
CDR3nt: TGCAGCGTGACAGCTCTTACCTACGAGCAGTACTTC

j_gene: TRBJ2-7
d_gene: TRBD2
abundance: once
v_gene: TRBV9
CDR3aa: CASSVTSGRVDEQYF
CDR3nt: TGTGCCAGCAGCGTCACTAGCGGGAGGGTTGACGAGCAGTACTTC

j_gene: TRBJ2-5
d_gene: .
abundance: .
v_gene: TRBV9
CDR3aa: CASSPGWNQETQYF
CDR3nt: TGTGCCAGCAGCCCAGGTTGGAATCAAGAGACCCAGTACTTC

j_gene: TRBJ2-7
d_gene: .
abundance: .
v_gene: TRBV6-6
CDR3aa: CASSSGLSSYEQYF
CDR3nt: TGTGCCAGCAGTTCGGGACTGTCCTCCTACGAGCAGTACTTC

j_gene: TRBJ2-3
d_gene: .
abundance: .
v_gene: TRBV15
CDR3aa: CATSPGGARTDTQYF
CDR3nt: TGTGCCACCAGTCCCGGCGGGGCAAGGACAGATACGCAGTATTTT

j_gene: TRBJ1-3
d_gene: TRBD1
abundance: .
v_gene: TRBV4-3
CDR3aa: CASSQVATGAFSGNTIYF
CDR3nt: TGCGCCAGCAGCCAAGTCGCGACAGGGGCCTTCTCTGGAAACACCATATATTTT

j_gene: TRBJ2-7
d_gene: .
abundance: few
v_gene: TRBV7-2
CDR3aa: CASSTTLTYEQYF
CDR3nt: TGTGCCAGCAGCACAACCTTAACCTACGAGCAGTACTTC

j_gene: TRBJ2-7
d_gene: TRBD2
abundance: .
v_gene: TRBV10-3
CDR3aa: CAIGAPSGSTYEQYF
CDR3nt: TGTGCCATCGGCGCCCCTAGCGGGAGCACCTACGAGCAGTACTTC

j_gene: TRBJ2-1
d_gene: TRBD2
abundance: few
v_gene: TRBV7-2
CDR3aa: CASKSRAAGGLGEQFF
CDR3nt: TGTGCCAGCAAGTCGAGGGCTGCGGGAGGGCTCGGTGAGCAGTTCTTC

j_gene: TRBJ1-5
d_gene: TRBD1
abundance: .
v_gene: TRBV15
CDR3aa: CATSRDREGASPQHF
CDR3nt: TGTGCCACCAGCAGAGATCGAGAGGGGGCAAGTCCCCAGCATTTT

j_gene: TRBJ2-1
d_gene: .
abundance: .
v_gene: TRBV28
CDR3aa: CASSVLLASYNEQFF
CDR3nt: TGTGCCAGCAGTGTCTTACTAGCCTCCTACAATGAGCAGTTCTTC

j_gene: TRBJ2-6
d_gene: TRBD1
abundance: .
v_gene: TRBV10-3
CDR3aa: CAITRQGSSGANVLTF
CDR3nt: TGTGCCATCACCAGACAGGGTAGCTCTGGGGCCAACGTCCTGACTTTC

j_gene: TRBJ2-1
d_gene: TRBD2
abundance: .
v_gene: TRBV19
CDR3aa: CASSIGEGYNEQFF
CDR3nt: TGTGCCAGTAGTATAGGGGAGGGATACAATGAGCAGTTCTTC

j_gene: TRBJ2-7
d_gene: .
abundance: .
v_gene: TRBV27
CDR3aa: CASSSSGLYSYEQYF
CDR3nt: TGTGCCAGCAGTTCCTCGGGACTCTACTCCTACGAGCAGTACTTC

j_gene: TRBJ2-5
d_gene: .
abundance: .
v_gene: TRBV15
CDR3aa: CATSTTRLGLGETQYF
CDR3nt: TGTGCCACCAGTACTACCCGGTTGGGTTTAGGAGAGACCCAGTACTTC

j_gene: TRBJ2-1
d_gene: TRBD2
abundance: .
v_gene: TRBV29-1
CDR3aa: CSVVHLAANEQFF
CDR3nt: TGCAGCGTTGTACATCTAGCGGCCAATGAGCAGTTCTTC